The present T cell receptor beta chain was sequenced within a study of molecular identifiers for immune sequencing clone quantification. Study-level information: In replicates, the authors split RNA from roughly 20,000 or 100,000 naive CD8 cells five ways and sequenced four.

A single record per CDR3 protein comes from TCRdb applying MiXCR to the PCR reads. The sample includes around 470,000 distinct CDR3 sequences, roughly 23% of them seen just once. Naive CD8 T cells were picked out by sorting for CD8+CD4-CCR7+CD45RA+. Overall study findings and caveats: In cases of identical TCR molecules sharing a barcode, highly expanded clone sizes could be underestimated. Clonotypes topping 20 RNA copies carried over 97% of effector molecules but under 1% of naive ones.

In its sample, this clonotype was seen a few times. The antigen remains unidentified. V shed 1 base and J shed 3 bases, with 9 bases lying between them. The length of the CDR3 is 15 residues. CDR1 and CDR2 (germline): LNHDA, SQIVND (reference sequence). This TCR was sampled from a human donor in good health. Some libraries in this study had Jurkat cell RNA spiked in. The gene calls are TRBV19 and TRBJ2-2, with TRBD2 as a possible D gene (6 bases). The specimen was naive CD8+ T cells from blood, with Jurkat cell RNA spiked in. Subset defined: FACS-sorted CD8+CD4-CCR7+CD45RA+ naive T cells. CDR3 coding DNA: TGTGCCAGTAGTATAGGTGGGGACTACACCGGGGAGCTGTTTTTT. Encoded protein: CASSIGGDYTGELFF.